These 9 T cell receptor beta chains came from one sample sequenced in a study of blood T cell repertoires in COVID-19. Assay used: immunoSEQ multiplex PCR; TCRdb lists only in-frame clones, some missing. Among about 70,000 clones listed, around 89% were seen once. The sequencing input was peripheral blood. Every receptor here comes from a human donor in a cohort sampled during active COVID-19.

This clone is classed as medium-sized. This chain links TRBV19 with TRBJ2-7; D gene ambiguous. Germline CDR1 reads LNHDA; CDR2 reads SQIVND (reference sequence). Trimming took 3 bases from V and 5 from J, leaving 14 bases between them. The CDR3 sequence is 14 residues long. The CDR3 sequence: CASSIAADHDEQYV. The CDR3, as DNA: TGTGCCAGTAGTATTGCGGCAGACCATGACGAGCAGTACGTC.

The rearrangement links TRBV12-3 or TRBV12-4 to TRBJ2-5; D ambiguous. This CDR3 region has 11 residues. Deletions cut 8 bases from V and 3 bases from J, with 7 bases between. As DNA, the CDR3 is TGTGCCAGCGGCATAAAAGAGACCCAGTACTTC. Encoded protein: CASGIKETQYF.

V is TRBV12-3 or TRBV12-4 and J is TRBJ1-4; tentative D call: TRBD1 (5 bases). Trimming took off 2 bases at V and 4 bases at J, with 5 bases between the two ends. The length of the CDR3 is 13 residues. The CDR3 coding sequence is TGTGCCAGCAGTTTAAGGGGTAATGAAAAACTGTTTTTT. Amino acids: CASSLRGNEKLFF.

The CDR3 loop reads CAIRGDRGLYEQYF. The CDR3 region has the DNA TGTGCCATCAGAGGGGACAGGGGGCTCTACGAGCAGTACTTC. The J gene is TRBJ2-7, the V gene TRBV10-3; TRBD1 agrees at 12 bases. Trimming at V came to 6 bases and at J to 3 bases, leaving 3 bases not matched to a gene. Germline assignment: CDR1 ENHRY and CDR2 SYGVKD. The CDR3 has 14 residues.

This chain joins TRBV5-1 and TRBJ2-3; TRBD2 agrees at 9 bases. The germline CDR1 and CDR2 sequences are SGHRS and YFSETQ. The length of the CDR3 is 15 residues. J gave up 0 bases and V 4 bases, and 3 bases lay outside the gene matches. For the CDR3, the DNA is TGCGCCAGCAGCCATCTAGCGGGGAGCACAGATACGCAGTATTTT. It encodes CASSHLAGSTDTQYF.

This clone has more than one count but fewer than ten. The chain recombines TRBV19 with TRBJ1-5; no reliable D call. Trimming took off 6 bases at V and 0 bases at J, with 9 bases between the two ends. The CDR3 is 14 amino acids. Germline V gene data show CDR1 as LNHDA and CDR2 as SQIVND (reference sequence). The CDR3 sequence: CASRSSVSNQPQHF. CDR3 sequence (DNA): TGTGCCAGTAGGTCCAGCGTTAGCAATCAGCCCCAGCATTTT.

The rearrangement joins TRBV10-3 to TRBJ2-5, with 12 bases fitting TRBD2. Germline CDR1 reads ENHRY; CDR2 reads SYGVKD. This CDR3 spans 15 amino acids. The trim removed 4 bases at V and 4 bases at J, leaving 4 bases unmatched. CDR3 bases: TGTGCCATCAGTGGTGGACTAGCGGGAATAGAGACCCAGTACTTC. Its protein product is CAISGGLAGIETQYF.

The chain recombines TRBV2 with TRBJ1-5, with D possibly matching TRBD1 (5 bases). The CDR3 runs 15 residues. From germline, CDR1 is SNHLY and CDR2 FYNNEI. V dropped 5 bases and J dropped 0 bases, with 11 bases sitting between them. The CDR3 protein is CASSQGGHSNQPQHF. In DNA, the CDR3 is TGTGCCAGCAGTCAAGGTGGACATAGCAATCAGCCCCAGCATTTT.

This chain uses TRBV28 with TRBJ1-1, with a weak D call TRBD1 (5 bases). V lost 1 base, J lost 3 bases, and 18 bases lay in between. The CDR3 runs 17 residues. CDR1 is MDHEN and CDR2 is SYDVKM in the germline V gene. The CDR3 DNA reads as TGTGCCAGCAGTTTATTAGTGGGGGGTAGTAGGGACACTGAAGCTTTCTTT. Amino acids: CASSLLVGGSRDTEAFF. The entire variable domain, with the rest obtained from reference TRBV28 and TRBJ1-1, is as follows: DVKVTQSSRYLVKRTGEKVFLECVQDMDHENMFWYRQDPGLGLRLIYFSYDVKMKEKGDIPEGYSVSREKKERFSLILESASTNQTSMYLCASSLLVGGSRDTEAFFGQGTRLTVV.